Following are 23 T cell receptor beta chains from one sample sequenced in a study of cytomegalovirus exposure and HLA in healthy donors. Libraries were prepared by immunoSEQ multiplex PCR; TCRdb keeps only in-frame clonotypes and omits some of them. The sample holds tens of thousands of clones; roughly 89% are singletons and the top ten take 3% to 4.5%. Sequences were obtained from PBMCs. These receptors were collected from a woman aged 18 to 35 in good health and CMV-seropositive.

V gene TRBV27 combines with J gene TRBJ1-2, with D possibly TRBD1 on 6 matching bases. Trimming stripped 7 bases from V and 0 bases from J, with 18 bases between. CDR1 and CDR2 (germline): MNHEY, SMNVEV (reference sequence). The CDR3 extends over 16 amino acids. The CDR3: CASISFTGPTNYGYTF. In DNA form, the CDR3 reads TGTGCCAGCATCTCCTTCACAGGGCCCACTAACTATGGCTACACCTTC.

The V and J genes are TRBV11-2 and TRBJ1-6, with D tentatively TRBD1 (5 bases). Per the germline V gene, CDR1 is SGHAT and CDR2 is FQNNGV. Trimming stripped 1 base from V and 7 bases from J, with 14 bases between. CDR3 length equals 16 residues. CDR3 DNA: TGTGCCAGCAGCTTAGGCCCGCCGGGGGTAAATTCACCCCTCCACTTT. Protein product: CASSLGPPGVNSPLHF.

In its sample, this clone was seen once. CDR3 sequence (DNA): TGTGCCAGCAGCGTTGGGAGTGCAACTAATGAAAAACTGTTTTTT. Translating gives CASSVGSATNEKLFF. The chain employs TRBV9 and TRBJ1-4; D unclear. Trimming removed 2 bases at V and 0 bases at J, with 8 bases between. CDR3 size: 15 residues. In germline, CDR1 is SGDLS, CDR2 YYNGEE.

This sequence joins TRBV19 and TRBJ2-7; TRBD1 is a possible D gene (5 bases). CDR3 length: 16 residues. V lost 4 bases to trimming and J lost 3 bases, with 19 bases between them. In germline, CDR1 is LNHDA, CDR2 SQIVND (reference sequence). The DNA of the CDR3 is TGTGCCAGTAGTAAGCTCCTCTTTCGGCAGGGCTACGAGCAGTACTTC. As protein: CASSKLLFRQGYEQYF. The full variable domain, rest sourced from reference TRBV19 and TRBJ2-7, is DGGITQSPKYLFRKEGQNVTLSCEQNLNHDAMYWYRQDPGQGLRLIYYSQIVNDFQKGDIAEGYSVSREKKESFPLTVTSAQKNPTAFYLCASSKLLFRQGYEQYFGPGTRLTVT.

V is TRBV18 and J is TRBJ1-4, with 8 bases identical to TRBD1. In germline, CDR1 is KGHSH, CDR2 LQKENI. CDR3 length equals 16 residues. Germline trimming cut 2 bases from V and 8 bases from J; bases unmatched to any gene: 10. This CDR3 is CASSPTKAGGGEKLFF. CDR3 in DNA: TGTGCCAGCTCACCAACCAAGGCAGGGGGCGGCGAAAAACTGTTTTTT.

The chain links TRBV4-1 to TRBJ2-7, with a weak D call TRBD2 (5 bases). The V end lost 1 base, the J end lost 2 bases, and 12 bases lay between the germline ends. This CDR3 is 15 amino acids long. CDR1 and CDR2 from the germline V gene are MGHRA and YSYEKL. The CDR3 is CASSQAEGITYEQYF. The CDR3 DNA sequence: TGCGCCAGCAGCCAAGCCGAGGGAATCACCTACGAGCAGTACTTC.

CDR3 loop: CASSLAGADTQYF. The CDR3 bases are TGTGCCAGCAGCCTCGCCGGGGCAGATACGCAGTATTTT. V is TRBV11-2 and J is TRBJ2-3, with D possibly TRBD2 on 5 matching bases. The length of the CDR3 is 13 residues. Trimming shortened V by 5 bases and J by 4 bases, and 10 bases separated the two germline ends. Germline assignment: CDR1 SGHAT and CDR2 FQNNGV.

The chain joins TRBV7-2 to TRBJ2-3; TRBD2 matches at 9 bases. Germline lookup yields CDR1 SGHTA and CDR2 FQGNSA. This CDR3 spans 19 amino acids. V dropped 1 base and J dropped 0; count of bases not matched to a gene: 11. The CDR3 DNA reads TGTGCCAGCAGCTTAGAAGAACTAGCGGGCCTGACTAGCACAGATACGCAGTATTTT. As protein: CASSLEELAGLTSTDTQYF.

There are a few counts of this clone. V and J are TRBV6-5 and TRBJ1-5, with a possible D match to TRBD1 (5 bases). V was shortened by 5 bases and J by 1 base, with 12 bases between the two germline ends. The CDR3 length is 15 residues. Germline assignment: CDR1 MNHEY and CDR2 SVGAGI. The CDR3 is CASSGQAGSNQPQHF. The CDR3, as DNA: TGTGCCAGCAGTGGGCAAGCAGGGAGCAATCAGCCCCAGCATTTT.

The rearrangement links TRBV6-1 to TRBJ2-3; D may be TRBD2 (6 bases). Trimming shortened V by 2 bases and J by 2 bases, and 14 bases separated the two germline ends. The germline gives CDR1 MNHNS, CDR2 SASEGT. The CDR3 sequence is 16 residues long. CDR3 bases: TGTGCCAGCAGTGAATACGGAGGGAAGGACACAGATACGCAGTATTTT. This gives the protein CASSEYGGKDTDTQYF.

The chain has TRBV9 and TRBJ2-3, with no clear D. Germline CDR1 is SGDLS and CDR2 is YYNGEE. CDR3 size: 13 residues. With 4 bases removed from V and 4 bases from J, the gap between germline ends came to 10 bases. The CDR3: CASSTWSADTQYF. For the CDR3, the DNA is TGTGCCAGCAGCACCTGGAGTGCAGATACGCAGTATTTT.

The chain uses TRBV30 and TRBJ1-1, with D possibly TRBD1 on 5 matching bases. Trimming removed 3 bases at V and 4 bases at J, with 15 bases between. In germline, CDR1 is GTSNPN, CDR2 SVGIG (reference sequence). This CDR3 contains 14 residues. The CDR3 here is CAWSPWPRGTEAFF. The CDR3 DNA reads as TGTGCCTGGAGCCCCTGGCCAAGGGGCACTGAAGCTTTCTTT.

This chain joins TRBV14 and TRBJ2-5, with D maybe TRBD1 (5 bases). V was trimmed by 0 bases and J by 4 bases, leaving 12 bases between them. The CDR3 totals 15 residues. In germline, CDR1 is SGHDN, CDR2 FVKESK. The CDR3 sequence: CASSQDRGAGETQYF. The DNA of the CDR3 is TGTGCCAGCAGCCAAGATAGGGGCGCAGGAGAGACCCAGTACTTC.

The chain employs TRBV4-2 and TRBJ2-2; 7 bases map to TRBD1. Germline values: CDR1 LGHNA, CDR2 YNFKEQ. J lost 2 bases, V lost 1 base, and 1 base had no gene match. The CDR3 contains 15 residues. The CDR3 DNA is TGTGCCAGCAGCCAAGGACAGGGCAACACCGGGGAGCTGTTTTTT. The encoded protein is CASSQGQGNTGELFF.

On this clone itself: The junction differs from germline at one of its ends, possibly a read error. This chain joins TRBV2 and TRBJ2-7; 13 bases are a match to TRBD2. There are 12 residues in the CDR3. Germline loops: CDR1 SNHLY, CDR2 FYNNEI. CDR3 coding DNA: TGTGCCAGCAGTGAGACTAGCGGGAGGTGGTCCTTC. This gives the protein CASSETSGRWSF.

CDR3 amino acids: CASSEWAGGGSNQPQHF. The CDR3 DNA is TGTGCCAGCAGTGAATGGGCGGGAGGGGGCTCCAATCAGCCCCAGCATTTT. This sequence joins TRBV2 and TRBJ1-5; 7 bases are shared with TRBD1. Losses at the gene ends were 2 bases for V and 3 bases for J; bases not matched to a gene: 10. CDR1 is SNHLY and CDR2 is FYNNEI in the germline V gene. The CDR3 has 17 residues.

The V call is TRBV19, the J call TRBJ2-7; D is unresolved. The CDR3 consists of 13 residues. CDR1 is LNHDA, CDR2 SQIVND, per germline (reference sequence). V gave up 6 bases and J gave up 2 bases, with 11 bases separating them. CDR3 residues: CASRGGTAYEQYF. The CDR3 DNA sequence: TGTGCCAGTAGGGGTGGCACAGCCTACGAGCAGTACTTC.

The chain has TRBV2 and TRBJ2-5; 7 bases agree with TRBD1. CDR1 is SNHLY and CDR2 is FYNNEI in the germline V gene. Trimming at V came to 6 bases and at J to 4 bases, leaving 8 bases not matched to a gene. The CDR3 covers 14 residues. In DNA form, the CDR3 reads TGTGCCAGCAGGGGTACGACAGGGCCAGAGACCCAGTACTTC. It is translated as CASRGTTGPETQYF.

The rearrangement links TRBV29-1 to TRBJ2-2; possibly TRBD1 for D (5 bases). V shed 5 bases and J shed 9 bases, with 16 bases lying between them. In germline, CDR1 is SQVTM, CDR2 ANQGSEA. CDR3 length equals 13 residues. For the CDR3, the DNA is TGCAGCGTTCCCTCCGAAGGGGTTAGGGAGCTGTTTTTT. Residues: CSVPSEGVRELFF.

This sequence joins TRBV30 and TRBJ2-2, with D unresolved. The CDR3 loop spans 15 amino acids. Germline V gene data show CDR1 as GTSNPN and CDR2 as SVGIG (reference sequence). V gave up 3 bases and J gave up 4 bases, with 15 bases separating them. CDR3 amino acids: CAWSPGVRLTGELFF. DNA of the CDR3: TGTGCCTGGAGCCCAGGTGTCAGGCTCACCGGGGAGCTGTTTTTT.

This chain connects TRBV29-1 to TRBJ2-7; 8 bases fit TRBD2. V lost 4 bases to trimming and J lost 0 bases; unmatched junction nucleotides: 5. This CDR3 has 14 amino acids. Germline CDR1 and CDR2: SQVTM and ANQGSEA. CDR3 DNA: TGCAGCGTTGTGACGCGGGAGGACTCCTACGAGCAGTACTTC. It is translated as CSVVTREDSYEQYF.

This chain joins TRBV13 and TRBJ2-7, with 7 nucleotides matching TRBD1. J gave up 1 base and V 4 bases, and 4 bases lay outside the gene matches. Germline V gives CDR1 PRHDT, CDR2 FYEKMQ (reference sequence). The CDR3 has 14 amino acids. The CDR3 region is CASSSSGQSYEQYF. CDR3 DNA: TGTGCCAGCAGCTCGTCGGGACAGTCCTACGAGCAGTACTTC.

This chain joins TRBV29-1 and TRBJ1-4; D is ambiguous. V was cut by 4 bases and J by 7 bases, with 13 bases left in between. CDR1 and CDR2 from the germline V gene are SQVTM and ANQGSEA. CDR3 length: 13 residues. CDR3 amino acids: CSVGELYGEKLFF. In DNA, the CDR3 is TGCAGCGTTGGGGAGCTATACGGTGAAAAACTGTTTTTT.